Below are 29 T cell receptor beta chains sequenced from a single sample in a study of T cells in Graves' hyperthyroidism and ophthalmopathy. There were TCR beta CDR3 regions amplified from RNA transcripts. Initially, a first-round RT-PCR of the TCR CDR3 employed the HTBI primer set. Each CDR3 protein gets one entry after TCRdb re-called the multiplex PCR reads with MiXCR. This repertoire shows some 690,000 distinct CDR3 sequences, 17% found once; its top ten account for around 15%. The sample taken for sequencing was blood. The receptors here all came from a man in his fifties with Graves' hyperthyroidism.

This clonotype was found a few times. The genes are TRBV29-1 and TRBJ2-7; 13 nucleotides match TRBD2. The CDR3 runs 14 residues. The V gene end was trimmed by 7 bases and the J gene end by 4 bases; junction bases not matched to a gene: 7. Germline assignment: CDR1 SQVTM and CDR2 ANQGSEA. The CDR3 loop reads CSATLAGGIYEQYF. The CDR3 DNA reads TGCAGCGCCACACTAGCGGGAGGGATTTACGAGCAGTACTTC.

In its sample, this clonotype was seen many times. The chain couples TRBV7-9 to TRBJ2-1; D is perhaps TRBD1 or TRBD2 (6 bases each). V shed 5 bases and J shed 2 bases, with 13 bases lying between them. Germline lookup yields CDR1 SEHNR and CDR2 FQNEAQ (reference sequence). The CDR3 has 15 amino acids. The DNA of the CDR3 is TGTGCCAGCAGCCCGAAGGGGGGCGCCTACAATGAGCAGTTCTTC. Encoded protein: CASSPKGGAYNEQFF.

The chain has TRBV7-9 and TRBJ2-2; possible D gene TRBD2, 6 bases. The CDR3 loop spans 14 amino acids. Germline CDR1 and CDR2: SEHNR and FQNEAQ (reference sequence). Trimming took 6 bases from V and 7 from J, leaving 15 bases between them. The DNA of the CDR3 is TGTGCCAGCAGTGCTCCGGGACTTAGCGGGGAGCTGTTTTTT. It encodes CASSAPGLSGELFF.

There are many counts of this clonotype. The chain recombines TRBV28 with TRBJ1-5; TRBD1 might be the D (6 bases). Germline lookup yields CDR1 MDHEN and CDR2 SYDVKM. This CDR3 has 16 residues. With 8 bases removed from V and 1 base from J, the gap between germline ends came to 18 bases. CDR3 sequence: CASSRMRGASNQPQHF. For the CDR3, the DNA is TGTGCCAGCTCTCGAATGAGGGGGGCCAGCAATCAGCCCCAGCATTTT.

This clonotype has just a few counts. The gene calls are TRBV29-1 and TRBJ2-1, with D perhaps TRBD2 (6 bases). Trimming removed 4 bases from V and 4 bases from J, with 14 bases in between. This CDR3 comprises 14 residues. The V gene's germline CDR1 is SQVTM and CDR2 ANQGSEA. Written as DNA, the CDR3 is TGCAGCGTTGTCGGGGGAGGAACTTACAATGAGCAGTTCTTC. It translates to CSVVGGGTYNEQFF.

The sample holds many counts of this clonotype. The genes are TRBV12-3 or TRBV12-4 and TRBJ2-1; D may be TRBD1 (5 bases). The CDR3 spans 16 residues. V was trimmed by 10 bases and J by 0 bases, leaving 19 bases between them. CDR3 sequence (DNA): TGTGCCAACAGGACCTTCCTGAAGAGCTCCTACAATGAGCAGTTCTTC. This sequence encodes CANRTFLKSSYNEQFF.

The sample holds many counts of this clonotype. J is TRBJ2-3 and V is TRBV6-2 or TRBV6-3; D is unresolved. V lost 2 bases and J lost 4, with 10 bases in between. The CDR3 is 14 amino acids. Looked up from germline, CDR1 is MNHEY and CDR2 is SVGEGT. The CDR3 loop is CASSYMRGSDTQYF. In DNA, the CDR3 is TGTGCCAGCAGTTACATGCGCGGATCAGATACGCAGTATTTT.

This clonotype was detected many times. In DNA form, the CDR3 reads TGTGCCAGCAGTATAATTACAGGGGATGAAAAACTGTTTTTT. This codes for CASSIITGDEKLFF. The V call is TRBV28, the J call TRBJ1-4; 7 bases are a match to TRBD1. The CDR3 length is 14 residues. After removal of 5 bases from V and 6 bases from J, the junction contained 6 bases not matched to a gene. Germline CDR1 reads MDHEN; CDR2 reads SYDVKM.

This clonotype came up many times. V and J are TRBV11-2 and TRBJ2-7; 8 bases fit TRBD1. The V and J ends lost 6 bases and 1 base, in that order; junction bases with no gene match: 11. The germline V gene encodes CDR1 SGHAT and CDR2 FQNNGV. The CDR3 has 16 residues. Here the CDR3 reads CASRRTDRGRSYEQYF. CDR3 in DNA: TGTGCCAGCAGAAGGACTGACAGGGGAAGGTCCTACGAGCAGTACTTC.

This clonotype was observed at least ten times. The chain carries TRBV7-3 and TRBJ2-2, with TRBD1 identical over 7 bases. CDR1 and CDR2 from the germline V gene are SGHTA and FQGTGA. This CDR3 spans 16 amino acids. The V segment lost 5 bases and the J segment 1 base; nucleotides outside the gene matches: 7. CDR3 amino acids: CASSLLGQQNTGELFF. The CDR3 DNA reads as TGTGCCAGCAGCCTTTTGGGACAGCAGAACACCGGGGAGCTGTTTTTT.

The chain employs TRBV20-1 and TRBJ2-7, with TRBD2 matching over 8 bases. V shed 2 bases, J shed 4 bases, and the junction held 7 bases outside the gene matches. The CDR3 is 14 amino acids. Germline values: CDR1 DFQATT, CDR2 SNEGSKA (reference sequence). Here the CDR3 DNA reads TGCAGTGCTAGATCATCGCTAGCGGGTTACGAGCAGTACTTC. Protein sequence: CSARSSLAGYEQYF.

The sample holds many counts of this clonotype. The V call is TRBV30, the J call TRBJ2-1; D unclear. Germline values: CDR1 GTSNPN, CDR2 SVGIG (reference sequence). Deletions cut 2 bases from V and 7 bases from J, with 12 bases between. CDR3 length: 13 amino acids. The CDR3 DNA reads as TGTGCCTGGAGTCTGCAGGCTGGTAATGAGCAGTTCTTC. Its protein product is CAWSLQAGNEQFF.

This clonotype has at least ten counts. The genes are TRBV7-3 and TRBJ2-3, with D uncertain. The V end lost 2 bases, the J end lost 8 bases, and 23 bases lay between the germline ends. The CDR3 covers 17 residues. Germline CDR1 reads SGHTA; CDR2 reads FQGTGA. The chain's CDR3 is CASSLEPLTYSGRTQYF. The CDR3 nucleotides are TGTGCCAGCAGCTTAGAGCCCTTAACATATTCCGGACGTACGCAGTATTTT.

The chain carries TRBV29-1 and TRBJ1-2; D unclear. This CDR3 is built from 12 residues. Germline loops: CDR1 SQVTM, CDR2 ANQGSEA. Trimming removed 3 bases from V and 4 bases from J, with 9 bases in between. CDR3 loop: CSVDRELYGYTF. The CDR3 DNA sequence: TGCAGCGTTGACAGAGAACTCTATGGCTACACCTTC.

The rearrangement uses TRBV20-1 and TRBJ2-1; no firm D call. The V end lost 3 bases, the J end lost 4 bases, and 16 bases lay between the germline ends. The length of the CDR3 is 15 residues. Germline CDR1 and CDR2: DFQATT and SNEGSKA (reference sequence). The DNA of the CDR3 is TGCAGTGCTAGTTTTTTTACGCCTCGGTACAATGAGCAGTTCTTC. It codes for CSASFFTPRYNEQFF.

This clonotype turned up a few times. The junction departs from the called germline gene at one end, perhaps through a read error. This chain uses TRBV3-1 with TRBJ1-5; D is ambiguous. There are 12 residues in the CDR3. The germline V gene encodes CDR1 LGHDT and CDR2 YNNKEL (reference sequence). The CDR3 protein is CASSLKNQAQHF. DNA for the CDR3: TGTGCCAGCAGCCTTAAAAATCAGGCCCAGCATTTT.

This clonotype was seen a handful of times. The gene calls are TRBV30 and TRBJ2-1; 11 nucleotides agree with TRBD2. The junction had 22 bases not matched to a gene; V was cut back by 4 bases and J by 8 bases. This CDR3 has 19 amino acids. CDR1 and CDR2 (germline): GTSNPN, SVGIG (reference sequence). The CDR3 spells CAWNRPGLAGGHFGDEQFF. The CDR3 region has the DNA TGTGCCTGGAATCGGCCCGGGCTAGCGGGAGGACACTTTGGGGATGAGCAGTTCTTC.

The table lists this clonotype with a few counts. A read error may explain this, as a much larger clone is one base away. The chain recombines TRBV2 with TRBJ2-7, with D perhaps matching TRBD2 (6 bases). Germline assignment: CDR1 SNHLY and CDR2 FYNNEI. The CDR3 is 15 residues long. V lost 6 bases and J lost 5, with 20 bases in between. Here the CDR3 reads CASRVSGGAPHEQYF. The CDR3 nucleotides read TGTGCCAGCAGGGTTAGTGGCGGGGCTCCCCACGAGCAGTACTTC.

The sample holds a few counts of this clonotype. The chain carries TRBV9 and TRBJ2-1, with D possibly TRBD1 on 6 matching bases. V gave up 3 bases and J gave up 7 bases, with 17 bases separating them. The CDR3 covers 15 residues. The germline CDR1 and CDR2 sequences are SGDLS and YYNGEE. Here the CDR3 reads CASSEGVSLGNEQFF. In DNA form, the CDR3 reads TGTGCCAGCAGCGAGGGGGTCTCCCTCGGAAATGAGCAGTTCTTC.

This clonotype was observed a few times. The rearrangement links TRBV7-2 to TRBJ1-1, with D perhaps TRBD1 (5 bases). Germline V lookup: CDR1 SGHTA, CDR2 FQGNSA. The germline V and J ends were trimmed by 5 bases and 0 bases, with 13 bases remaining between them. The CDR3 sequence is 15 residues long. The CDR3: CASSASQGLNTEAFF. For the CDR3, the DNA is TGTGCCAGCAGCGCATCCCAGGGACTGAACACTGAAGCTTTCTTT.

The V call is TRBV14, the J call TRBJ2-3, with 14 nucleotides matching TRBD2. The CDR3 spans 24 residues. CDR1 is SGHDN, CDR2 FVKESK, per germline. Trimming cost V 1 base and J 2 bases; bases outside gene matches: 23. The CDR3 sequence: CASSQAPGTVHDGLAGGFTDTQYF. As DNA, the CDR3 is TGTGCCAGCAGCCAAGCTCCCGGGACAGTTCACGACGGACTAGCGGGAGGATTCACAGATACGCAGTATTTT.

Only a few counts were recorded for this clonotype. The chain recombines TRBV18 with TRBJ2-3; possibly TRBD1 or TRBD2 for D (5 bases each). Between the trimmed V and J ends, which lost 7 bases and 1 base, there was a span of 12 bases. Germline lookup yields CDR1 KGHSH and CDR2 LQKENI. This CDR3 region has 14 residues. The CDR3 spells CASFPGTGTDTQYF. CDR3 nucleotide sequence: TGTGCCAGCTTCCCAGGGACGGGCACAGATACGCAGTATTTT.

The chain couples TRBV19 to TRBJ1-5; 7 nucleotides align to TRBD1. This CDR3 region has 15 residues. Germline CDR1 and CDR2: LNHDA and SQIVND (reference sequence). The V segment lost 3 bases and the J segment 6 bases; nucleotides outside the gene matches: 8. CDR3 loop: CASSIGTGVPQPQHF. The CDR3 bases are TGTGCCAGTAGTATCGGAACAGGGGTTCCTCAGCCCCAGCATTTT.

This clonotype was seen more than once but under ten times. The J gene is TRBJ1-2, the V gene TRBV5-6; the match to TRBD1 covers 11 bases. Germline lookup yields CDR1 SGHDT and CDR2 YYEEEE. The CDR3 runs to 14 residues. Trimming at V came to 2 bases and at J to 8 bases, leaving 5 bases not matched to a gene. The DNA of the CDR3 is TGTGCCAGCAGCTTCGGACAGGGGGCACAGGGCTACACCTTC. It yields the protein CASSFGQGAQGYTF.

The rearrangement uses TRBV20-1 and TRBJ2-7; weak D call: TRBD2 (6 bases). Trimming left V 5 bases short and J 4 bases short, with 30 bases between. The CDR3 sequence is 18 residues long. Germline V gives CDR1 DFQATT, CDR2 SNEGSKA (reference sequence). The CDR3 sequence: CSAYPTTRLASDWYEQYF. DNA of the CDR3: TGCAGTGCTTACCCCACTACTCGGTTGGCTAGCGACTGGTACGAGCAGTACTTC.

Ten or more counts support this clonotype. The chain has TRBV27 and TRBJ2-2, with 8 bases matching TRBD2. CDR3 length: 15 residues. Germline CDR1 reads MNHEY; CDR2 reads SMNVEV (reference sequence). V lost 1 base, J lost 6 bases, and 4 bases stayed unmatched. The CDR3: CASSLWLAGPGELFF. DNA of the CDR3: TGTGCCAGCAGTTTATGGTTAGCGGGACCCGGGGAGCTGTTTTTT.

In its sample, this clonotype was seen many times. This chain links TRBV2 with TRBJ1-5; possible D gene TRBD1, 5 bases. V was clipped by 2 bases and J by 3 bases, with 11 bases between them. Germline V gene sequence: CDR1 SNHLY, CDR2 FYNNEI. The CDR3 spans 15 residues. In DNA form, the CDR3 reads TGTGCCAGCAGTGAAATCAGGGTGAACAATCAGCCCCAGCATTTT. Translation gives CASSEIRVNNQPQHF.

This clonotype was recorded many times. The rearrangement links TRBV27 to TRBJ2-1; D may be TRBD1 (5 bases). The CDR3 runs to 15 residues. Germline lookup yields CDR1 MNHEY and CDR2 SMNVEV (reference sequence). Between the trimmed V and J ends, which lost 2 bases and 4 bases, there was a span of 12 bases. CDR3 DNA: TGTGCCAGCAGTTTAGACAGCCCTTTATACAATGAGCAGTTCTTC. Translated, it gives CASSLDSPLYNEQFF.

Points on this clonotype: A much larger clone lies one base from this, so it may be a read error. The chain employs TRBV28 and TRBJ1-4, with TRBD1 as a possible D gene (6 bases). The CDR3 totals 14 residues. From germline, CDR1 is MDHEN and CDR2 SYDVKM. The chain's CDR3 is CASRGASGGEKLLF. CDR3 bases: TGTGCCAGCAGGGGGGCCTCAGGTGGGGAAAAACTGCTTTTT.